One sample yielded the 26 T cell receptor beta chains listed below, sequenced in a study of CD8+CD57+ T cells in acquired aplastic anemia. TCR beta VDJ combinations and CDR3 sequences were profiled from genomic DNA. Via MiXCR, TCRdb re-called the reads, giving one row per CDR3 protein. The profile covers about 400,000 distinct CDR3 sequences, with 60% to 80% appearing a single time and 3% to 4.5% taken by the ten largest. Sequencing was done on a sample of sorted CD4+, CD8+, or CD8+CD57+ T cells (not recorded which) from PBMCs. Receptors were obtained from a human donor in good health, serving as a control.

For this clonotype: The conserved closing phenylalanine or tryptophan is absent in this CDR3, likely reflecting a read error. The rearrangement links TRBV12-3 or TRBV12-4 to TRBJ2-1; maybe TRBD1 (5 bases). The CDR3 sequence is 13 residues long. The CDR3 DNA is TGTGCCAGCAGCCCAGACAGAAGGAATGCGCAGTTCCAC. Translation gives CASSPDRRNAQFH.

The chain combines TRBV7-8 with TRBJ1-1; TRBD1 aligns across 7 bases. The length of the CDR3 is 19 residues. With 5 bases clipped from V and 1 base from J, the junction kept 19 bases outside the gene matches. From germline, CDR1 is SGHVS and CDR2 FQNEAQ. CDR3 DNA sequence: TGTGCCAGCAGCCCTATCGACAGGACAGGACACAATGAGAACACTGAAGCTTTCTTT. It translates to CASSPIDRTGHNENTEAFF.

V and J are TRBV10-3 and TRBJ1-2, with TRBD1 matching 9 bases. The CDR3 loop spans 15 amino acids. Trimming removed 10 bases from V and 4 bases from J; junction bases left unmatched: 13. Germline V CDR1 and CDR2: ENHRY, SYGVKD. The chain's CDR3 is CASTQGGQGFYGYTF. CDR3 coding DNA: TGTGCCAGCACCCAAGGGGGACAGGGCTTCTATGGCTACACCTTC.

The CDR3 spells CASSIFSYNEQFF. The CDR3 DNA reads TGTGCCAGCAGCATCTTCTCCTACAATGAGCAGTTCTTC. This rearrangement joins TRBV2 to TRBJ2-1; no clear D. V gave up 6 bases and J gave up 0 bases, with 6 bases separating them. The CDR3 has 13 residues. In germline, CDR1 is SNHLY, CDR2 FYNNEI.

This clonotype is a singleton in its sample. The V gene is TRBV7-9, the J gene TRBJ1-1, with TRBD1 matching over 8 bases. The CDR3 has 14 amino acids. CDR1 is SEHNR, CDR2 FQNEAQ, per germline (reference sequence). V gave up 3 bases and J gave up 8 bases; unmatched junction bases: 8. The CDR3 bases are TGTGCCAGCAGCTTCGGCAGGGGGCCTGAAGAAGCTTTCTTT. Amino acid sequence: CASSFGRGPEEAFF.

Many counts were recorded for this clonotype. This sequence joins TRBV20-1 and TRBJ2-3, with D possibly being TRBD1 (6 bases). Germline V gene lookup returns CDR1 DFQATT and CDR2 SNEGSKA (reference sequence). This CDR3 contains 12 residues. Deletions cut 6 bases from V and 1 base from J, with 8 bases between. This CDR3 reads CSARTGTDTQYF. CDR3 in DNA: TGCAGTGCCCGGACAGGCACAGATACGCAGTATTTT.

This clonotype was counted a few times. The gene calls are TRBV5-1 and TRBJ2-7, with unresolved D. Trimming took 0 bases from V and 5 from J, leaving 15 bases between them. Germline V lookup: CDR1 SGHRS, CDR2 YFSETQ. CDR3 length equals 15 residues. CDR3 residues: CASSLATVEVHEQYF. The CDR3 coding sequence is TGCGCCAGCAGCTTGGCAACGGTTGAGGTTCACGAGCAGTACTTC. The full variable domain, rest sourced from reference TRBV5-1 and TRBJ2-7, is KAGVTQTPRYLIKTRGQQVTLSCSPISGHRSVSWYQQTPGQGLQFLFEYFSETQRNKGNFPGRFSGRQFSNSRSEMNVSTLELGDSALYLCASSLATVEVHEQYFGPGTRLTVT.

The table lists this clonotype with many counts. The V gene is TRBV11-2, the J gene TRBJ2-3, with 10 nucleotides matching TRBD2. This CDR3 has 13 amino acids. CDR1 is SGHAT and CDR2 is FQNNGV in the germline V gene. With V trimmed by 6 bases and J by 6 bases, 3 bases remained unmatched. CDR3 nucleotide sequence: TGTGCCAGCAGACTAGCGGGGTCCGATACGCAGTATTTT. Amino acids: CASRLAGSDTQYF.

As for this clonotype: Germline and junction disagree at one end, which may indicate a read error. The J gene is TRBJ2-6, the V gene TRBV7-9, with TRBD1 as a possible D gene (6 bases). This CDR3 has 14 amino acids. CDR1 SEHNR and CDR2 FQNEAQ come from the germline V gene (reference sequence). CDR3 in amino acids: CASRINRDGNVINF. The DNA of the CDR3 is TGTGCCAGCAGAATAAACAGGGACGGGAACGTAATTAATTTC.

This clonotype was seen only a few times. V is TRBV15 and J is TRBJ1-5; D might be TRBD1 (5 bases). This CDR3 is built from 14 residues. V was trimmed by 2 bases and J by 5 bases, leaving 10 bases between them. The V gene's germline CDR1 is LNHNV and CDR2 YYDKDF (reference sequence). The CDR3 protein is CATSRQGGDQPQHF. The CDR3 region has the DNA TGTGCCACCAGCAGACAGGGCGGGGATCAGCCCCAGCATTTT.

J is TRBJ1-2 and V is TRBV19, with 7 bases lining up with TRBD1. This CDR3 comprises 17 residues. From germline, CDR1 is LNHDA and CDR2 SQIVND (reference sequence). J gave up 10 bases and V 2 bases, and 19 bases lay outside the gene matches. CDR3 in amino acids: CASSISLAGTATDVYTF. CDR3 sequence (DNA): TGTGCCAGTAGTATATCATTAGCCGGGACAGCGACGGATGTCTACACCTTC.

Comments on this clonotype: The conserved phenylalanine or tryptophan normally closing the CDR3 is absent here, so this likely arose from a read error. No DNA is shown, since the ends of the CDR3 on it are uncertain; the CDR3 is the one TCRdb lists. This rearrangement joins TRBV7-2 to TRBJ1-2. Counting both end residues, the CDR3 totals 13 amino acids. Germline-derived CDR1 and CDR2 are SGHTA and FQGNSA. The CDR3 protein is CASSLATYEQYFG.

This chain links TRBV7-8 with TRBJ2-7; D not certain. CDR1 and CDR2 from the germline V gene are SGHVS and FQNEAQ. The germline V and J ends were trimmed by 1 base and 11 bases, with 21 bases remaining between them. The CDR3 covers 15 residues. The CDR3 loop is CASSLDLVLTFKKYF. CDR3 in DNA: TGTGCCAGCAGCTTAGATCTCGTTTTGACCTTCAAGAAGTACTTC. Full variable domain (rest looked up from reference TRBV7-8 and TRBJ2-7): GAGVSQSPRYKVAKRGQDVALRCDPISGHVSLFWYQQALGQGPEFLTYFQNEAQLDKSGLPSDRFFAERPEGSVSTLKIQRTQQEDSAVYLCASSLDLVLTFKKYFGPGTRLTVT.

Concerning this clonotype: A read error may produce the germline difference seen at one junction end. The chain recombines TRBV15 with TRBJ2-2; 7 bases fit TRBD1. Germline assignment: CDR1 LNHNV and CDR2 YYDKDF (reference sequence). The CDR3 loop spans 16 amino acids. The CDR3 DNA follows: TGTGCCAGCAGCTTAGTGGACAGGCAGAACACCGGGGAGCTGTTTTTT. Its protein product is CASSLVDRQNTGELFF.

The chain's CDR3 is CAINLGETGGSANYGYTF. The CDR3 DNA sequence: TGTGCCATCAACCTGGGGGAGACAGGGGGCTCGGCTAACTATGGCTACACCTTC. The gene calls are TRBV10-3 and TRBJ1-2; 10 nucleotides line up with TRBD1. The V gene end was trimmed by 7 bases and the J gene end by 0 bases; junction bases not matched to a gene: 14. The CDR3 loop spans 18 amino acids. Per the germline V gene, CDR1 is ENHRY and CDR2 is SYGVKD.

The V gene is TRBV2, the J gene TRBJ2-7; 8 bases fit TRBD2. This CDR3 is built from 14 residues. V was pared by 10 bases and J by 3 bases, with 11 bases of the junction left unmatched. Germline CDR1 and CDR2: SNHLY and FYNNEI. The CDR3 reads CATRGSGLVYEQYF. CDR3 bases: TGTGCCACCCGCGGGTCGGGACTAGTCTACGAGCAGTACTTC.

The chain joins TRBV2 to TRBJ1-5; D might be TRBD1 (5 bases). There are 13 residues in the CDR3. The V end lost 10 bases, the J end lost 4 bases, and 14 bases lay between the germline ends. Looked up from germline, CDR1 is SNHLY and CDR2 is FYNNEI. In nucleotides, the CDR3 is TGTGCCACCCACGGGGCGCGGAATCAGCCCCAGCATTTT. This gives the protein CATHGARNQPQHF.

This clonotype was picked up many times. The chain has TRBV6-5 and TRBJ1-2; TRBD1 aligns across 9 bases. The V gene end was trimmed by 2 bases and the J gene end by 4 bases; junction bases not matched to a gene: 8. CDR1 and CDR2 (germline): MNHEY, SVGAGI. The CDR3 has 16 amino acids. The DNA of the CDR3 is TGTGCCAGCAGTTACCAGCTCCGACAGGGGGGCTATGGCTACACCTTC. Its translation: CASSYQLRQGGYGYTF.

V gene TRBV5-6 combines with J gene TRBJ2-3, with a possible D match to TRBD1 (5 bases). Germline CDR1 and CDR2: SGHDT and YYEEEE. The length of the CDR3 is 13 residues. Trimming left V 4 bases short and J 6 bases short, with 12 bases between. This CDR3 reads CASSTDSADTQYF. DNA of the CDR3: TGTGCCAGCAGCACAGACAGCGCGGATACGCAGTATTTT. The entire variable domain, with the rest obtained from reference TRBV5-6 and TRBJ2-3, is as follows: DAGVTQSPTHLIKTRGQQVTLRCSPKSGHDTVSWYQQALGQGPQFIFQYYEEEERQRGNFPDRFSGHQFPNYSSELNVNALLLGDSALYLCASSTDSADTQYFGPGTRLTVL.

This clonotype came up a few times. The chain is built from TRBV24-1 and TRBJ2-3; the match to TRBD2 covers 7 bases. Germline CDR1 and CDR2: KGHDR and SFDVKD. Trimming cost V 2 bases and J 0 bases; bases outside gene matches: 4. CDR3 length: 16 amino acids. The CDR3 reads CATSDSGLTSTDTQYF. The CDR3 DNA is TGTGCCACCAGTGATTCGGGACTAACTAGCACAGATACGCAGTATTTT.

This rearrangement joins TRBV5-8 to TRBJ2-2, with a possible D match to TRBD2 (6 bases). Germline V gives CDR1 SGHTS, CDR2 YDEGEE. The ends were cut back, 4 bases at V and 7 bases at J, with 11 bases in the middle. This CDR3 has 13 residues. In DNA form, the CDR3 reads TGTGCCAGCAGCCGGCGGGACCTCGGGGAGCTGTTTTTT. Translating gives CASSRRDLGELFF.

Of note for this clonotype: One end of the junction varies from germline; a read error may be responsible. This chain connects TRBV9 to TRBJ2-3, with D possibly matching TRBD2 (5 bases). Germline V gives CDR1 SGDLS, CDR2 YYNGEE. The CDR3 spans 14 residues. Here the CDR3 reads CASSVDGELVLQDF. In DNA form, the CDR3 reads TGTGCCAGCAGCGTCGACGGGGAGCTGGTTTTGCAAGATTTT. The variable domain in full, completed from reference TRBV9 and TRBJ2-3, reads DSGVTQTPKHLITATGQRVTLRCSPRSGDLSVYWYQQSLDQGLQFLIQYYNGEERAKGNILERFSAQQFPDLHSELNLSSLELGDSALYFCASSVDGELVLQDFGPGTRLTVL.

As regards this clonotype: The junction shows a germline mismatch at one end, possibly a read error. V usage is TRBV7-2 and J usage is TRBJ1-5; D might be TRBD1 (5 bases). Germline V CDR1 and CDR2: SGHTA, FQGNSA. The CDR3 runs 13 residues. The CDR3 DNA reads as TGTGCCAGCAGCTTAGCCGAGGGGCAGCCCCAGCAGTTT. Translated, it gives CASSLAEGQPQQF.

About this clonotype itself: The conserved phenylalanine or tryptophan is not found at the CDR3 terminus, so this likely reflects a read error. The limits of the CDR3 on the DNA are not certain, so only TCRdb's listed CDR3 is given. The chain couples TRBV7-9 to TRBJ2-1; TRBD1 is the table's D call, not checked against the DNA. Germline loops: CDR1 SEHNR, CDR2 FQNEAQ (reference sequence). 13 amino acids form the CDR3, both terminal residues included. The CDR3 region is CASSLGEGAQETQ.

This clonotype was recorded at least ten times. The V gene is TRBV20-1, the J gene TRBJ1-1, with a tentative D call TRBD1 (5 bases). The length of the CDR3 is 13 residues. V lost 5 bases and J lost 3, with 13 bases in between. Looked up from germline, CDR1 is DFQATT and CDR2 is SNEGSKA (reference sequence). The CDR3 DNA follows: TGCAGTGCTTCCATTTCAGGGCACACTGAAGCTTTCTTT. It encodes CSASISGHTEAFF.

The chain recombines TRBV9 with TRBJ2-3; 8 positions agree with TRBD1. Germline values: CDR1 SGDLS, CDR2 YYNGEE. V was clipped by 1 base and J by 10 bases; unmatched bases: 14. This CDR3 region has 16 residues. The CDR3 loop reads CASSVQTGANEKPQYF. CDR3 DNA sequence: TGTGCCAGCAGCGTACAGACAGGGGCTAATGAAAAACCGCAGTATTTT.